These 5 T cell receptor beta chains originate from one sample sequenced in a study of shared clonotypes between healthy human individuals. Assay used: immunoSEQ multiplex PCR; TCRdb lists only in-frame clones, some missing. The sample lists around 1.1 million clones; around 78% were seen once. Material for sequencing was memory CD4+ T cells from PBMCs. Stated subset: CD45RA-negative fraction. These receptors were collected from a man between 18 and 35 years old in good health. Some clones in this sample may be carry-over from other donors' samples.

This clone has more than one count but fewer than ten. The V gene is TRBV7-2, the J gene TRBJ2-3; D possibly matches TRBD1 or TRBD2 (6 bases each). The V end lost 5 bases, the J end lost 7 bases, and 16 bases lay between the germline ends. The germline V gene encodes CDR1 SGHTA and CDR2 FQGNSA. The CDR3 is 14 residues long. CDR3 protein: CASSRGRGQYTQYF. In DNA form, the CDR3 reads TGTGCCAGCAGCCGTGGACGGGGGCAATATACGCAGTATTTT.

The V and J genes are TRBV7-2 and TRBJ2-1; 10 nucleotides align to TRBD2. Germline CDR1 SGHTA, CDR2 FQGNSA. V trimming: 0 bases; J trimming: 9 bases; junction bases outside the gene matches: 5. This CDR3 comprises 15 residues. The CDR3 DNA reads TGTGCCAGCAGCTTAGCCCTAGCGGGAGAGCGTGAGCAGTTCTTC. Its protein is CASSLALAGEREQFF.

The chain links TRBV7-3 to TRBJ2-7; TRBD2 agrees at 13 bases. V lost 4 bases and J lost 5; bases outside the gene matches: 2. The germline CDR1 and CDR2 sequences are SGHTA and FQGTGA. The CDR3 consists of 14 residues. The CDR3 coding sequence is TGTGCCAGCAGCTCGACTAGCGGGAGGAACGAGCAGTACTTC. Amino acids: CASSSTSGRNEQYF.

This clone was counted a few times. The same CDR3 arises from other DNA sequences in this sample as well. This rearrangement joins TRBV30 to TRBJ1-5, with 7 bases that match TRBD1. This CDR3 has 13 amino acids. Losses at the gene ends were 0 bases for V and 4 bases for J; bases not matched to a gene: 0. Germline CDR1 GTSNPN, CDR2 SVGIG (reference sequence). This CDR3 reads CAWSVQGNQPQHF. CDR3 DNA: TGTGCCTGGAGTGTACAGGGGAATCAGCCCCAGCATTTT.

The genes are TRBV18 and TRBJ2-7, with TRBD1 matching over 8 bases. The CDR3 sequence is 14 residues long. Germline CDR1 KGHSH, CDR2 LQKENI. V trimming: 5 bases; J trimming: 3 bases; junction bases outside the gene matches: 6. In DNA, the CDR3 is TGTGCCAGCTCATCCGACAGGGGAGGCTACGAGCAGTACTTC. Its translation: CASSSDRGGYEQYF.